Listed here are 19 T cell receptor beta chains from one sample, sequenced in a study of tumor-infiltrating lymphocytes in primary liver carcinoma. Alongside blood RNA obtained from unsorted whole blood, germline DNA was also extracted. TCR beta cDNA came from roughly 0.45 ug total RNA, primed with a constant-region primer. Researchers made the TCR beta libraries by running three nested multiplex PCR rounds with slightly modified ARM-PCR. The opening two PCR rounds, 10 cycles each, paired TRBV1-TRBV30 forward primers with a C-beta reverse primer. TCRdb analysed the multiplex PCR reads with MiXCR anew, one entry per CDR3 protein. This sample has fewer than 350,000 distinct CDR3 sequences, with about two thirds found just once. The sample was peripheral blood. The receptors come from a man aged 35-49 years with primary liver carcinoma and hepatitis B virus infection.

As to this clonotype: Germline and junction disagree at one end, which may indicate a read error. The chain joins TRBV11-3 to TRBJ2-4, with 8 bases lining up with TRBD1. The CDR3 has 14 residues. Germline CDR1 SGHNT, CDR2 YENEEA. CDR3 residues: CASSSRQGRNIQYF. In DNA form, the CDR3 reads TGTGCCAGTAGCTCCAGACAGGGGAGAAACATTCAGTACTTC.

This clonotype was counted ten times or more. The germline gene is not matched at one end of the junction; a read error may be the cause. The chain links TRBV10-2 to TRBJ2-5, with unresolved D. This CDR3 is built from 11 residues. CDR1 and CDR2 from the germline V gene are WSHSY and SAAADI. CDR3 bases: TGTGCCAGCAGTCCCCAAGAGACCCAGTACTTC. It encodes CASSPQETQYF.

This sequence joins TRBV10-3 and TRBJ1-3; D gene ambiguous. The CDR3 contains 12 residues. Trimming left V 10 bases short and J 2 bases short, with 9 bases between. Germline loops: CDR1 ENHRY, CDR2 SYGVKD. The CDR3 coding sequence is TGTGCCACCGAGGGTACTGGAAACACCATATATTTT. Its protein product is CATEGTGNTIYF.

This chain links TRBV4-1 with TRBJ2-7; a weak D match, TRBD1 (6 bases). Germline values: CDR1 MGHRA, CDR2 YSYEKL. This CDR3 is built from 14 residues. Trimming cost V 4 bases and J 1 base, with 11 bases left between them. The CDR3 region is CASSPRDISYEQYF. Written as DNA, the CDR3 is TGCGCCAGCAGCCCCCGGGACATATCCTACGAGCAGTACTTC.

This clonotype has just a few counts. This rearrangement joins TRBV5-4 to TRBJ2-3; TRBD2 matches 7 bases. This CDR3 contains 17 residues. Germline CDR1 SGHNT, CDR2 YYREEE (reference sequence). Trimming took 0 bases from V and 4 from J; bases not matched to a gene: 11. The CDR3 loop is CASSLARDYSKADTQYF. CDR3 in DNA: TGTGCCAGCAGCTTGGCAAGGGACTATAGTAAAGCAGATACGCAGTATTTT. The full variable domain, rest sourced from reference TRBV5-4 and TRBJ2-3, is ETGVTQSPTHLIKTRGQQVTLRCSSQSGHNTVSWYQQALGQGPQFIFQYYREEENGRGNFPPRFSGLQFPNYSSELNVNALELDDSALYLCASSLARDYSKADTQYFGPGTRLTVL.

About this clonotype: At one of its ends the junction is not consistent with the germline gene, which may arise from a read error. J is TRBJ2-1 and V is TRBV4-2; D call uncertain. CDR3 length: 17 amino acids. Germline loops: CDR1 LGHNA, CDR2 YNFKEQ. CDR3 nucleotides: TGTGCCAGCAACCGAGAAATAGGGTCCGTACTACTCAATGAGGAGTTCTTC. Translated: CASNREIGSVLLNEEFF.

As regards this clonotype: One end of the junction fails to match germline, which may point to a read error. J is TRBJ2-3 and V is TRBV11-2, with a possible D match to TRBD2 (5 bases). CDR1 is SGHAT, CDR2 FQNNGV, per germline. The CDR3 extends over 15 amino acids. CDR3 protein: CAGSPRPTGSDTQYF. In DNA, the CDR3 is TGTGCCGGCAGCCCCCGCCCAACGGGATCAGATACGCAGTATTTT. Drawing the rest from reference TRBV11-2 and TRBJ2-3, the complete variable domain is EAGVAQSPRYKIIEKRQSVAFWCNPISGHATLYWYQQILGQGPKLLIQFQNNGVVDDSQLPKDRFSAERLKGVDSTLKIQPAKLEDSAVYLCAGSPRPTGSDTQYFGPGTRLTVL.

Notes on this clonotype: A much bigger clone sits one base away, suggesting this may be a read error. For the CDR3, the DNA is TGTGCCACCACTGCGTGGGGGGGGGCAGATACGCAGTATTTT. Translated, it gives CATTAWGGADTQYF. This chain joins TRBV11-2 and TRBJ2-3, with 7 bases that match TRBD2. The CDR3 loop spans 14 amino acids. The germline CDR1 and CDR2 sequences are SGHAT and FQNNGV. V was clipped by 10 bases and J by 4 bases; unmatched bases: 11.

With regard to this clonotype: Mismatch with germline at one junction end may stem from a read error. Here the CDR3 DNA reads TGTGTCAGCAGCTTAGGCGGGGATGAGCAGTTCTTC. Translation: CVSSLGGDEQFF. V gene TRBV11-1 combines with J gene TRBJ2-1; TRBD2 might be the D (6 bases). Per the germline V gene, CDR1 is SGHAT and CDR2 is FQDESV (reference sequence). This CDR3 is 12 amino acids long. The full variable domain, with the rest looked up from reference TRBV11-1 and TRBJ2-1, is EAEVAQSPRYKITEKSQAVAFWCDPISGHATLYWYRQILGQGPELLVQFQDESVVDDSQLPKDRFSAERLKGVDSTLKIQPAELGDSAMYLCVSSLGGDEQFFGPGTRLTVL.

In this sample, this clonotype turned up many times. The chain joins TRBV4-1 to TRBJ1-5; 7 bases agree with TRBD1. The germline gives CDR1 MGHRA, CDR2 YSYEKL. Losses at the gene ends were 3 bases for V and 2 bases for J; bases not matched to a gene: 4. The CDR3 consists of 15 residues. This CDR3 reads CASSQGQWGNQPQHF. DNA of the CDR3: TGCGCCAGCAGCCAGGGACAGTGGGGCAATCAGCCCCAGCATTTT.

The genes are TRBV13 and TRBJ2-5; D not certain. Trimming shortened V by 2 bases and J by 4 bases, and 14 bases separated the two germline ends. CDR1 and CDR2 (germline): PRHDT, FYEKMQ (reference sequence). The CDR3 has 15 residues. CDR3 in amino acids: CASSLIEADRETQYF. In nucleotides, the CDR3 is TGTGCCAGCAGCTTAATCGAAGCAGATCGAGAGACCCAGTACTTC.

The table lists this clonotype with a few counts. The chain combines TRBV10-1 with TRBJ2-3; D gene ambiguous. The CDR3 runs to 12 residues. CDR1 and CDR2 (germline): WNHNN, SYGVQD (reference sequence). V dropped 2 bases and J dropped 6 bases, with 6 bases sitting between them. DNA of the CDR3: TGCGCCAGCAGTGAGGGTCGGGATACGCAGTATTTT. Amino acid sequence: CASSEGRDTQYF.

With regard to this clonotype: The final CDR3 position lacks the conserved phenylalanine or tryptophan, pointing to a likely read error. It is unclear where the CDR3 begins or ends on the DNA, so no DNA is shown, and the CDR3 is as TCRdb lists it. The V gene is TRBV11-2, the J gene TRBJ2-7; the table's D call, TRBD2, has no DNA check behind it. With termini counted, the CDR3 has 14 amino acids. Germline V gene sequence: CDR1 SGHAT, CDR2 FQNNGV. CDR3 region: CASSIGTTPYEQYY.

In its sample, this clonotype was seen many times. The chain couples TRBV6-5 to TRBJ1-2, with 7 bases lining up with TRBD1. Germline V gives CDR1 MNHEY, CDR2 SVGAGI. V shed 0 bases, J shed 2 bases, and the junction held 9 bases outside the gene matches. The CDR3 runs 17 residues. The CDR3 sequence is CASSYSRGGQENYGYTF. The CDR3 DNA reads TGTGCCAGCAGTTACTCAAGAGGGGGCCAGGAAAACTATGGCTACACCTTC.

This clonotype was seen a handful of times. The chain employs TRBV13 and TRBJ2-3; 10 bases line up with TRBD1. The V and J ends lost 5 bases and 3 bases, in that order; junction bases with no gene match: 8. Per the germline V gene, CDR1 is PRHDT and CDR2 is FYEKMQ (reference sequence). The CDR3 runs 16 residues. CDR3 nucleotide sequence: TGTGCCAGCAGCCCAGCGGGACAGGGGACAACAGATACGCAGTATTTT. It specifies CASSPAGQGTTDTQYF. The variable domain in full, with the rest retrieved from reference TRBV13 and TRBJ2-3, is AAGVIQSPRHLIKEKRETATLKCYPIPRHDTVYWYQQGPGQDPQFLISFYEKMQSDKGSIPDRFSAQQFSDYHSELNMSSLELGDSALYFCASSPAGQGTTDTQYFGPGTRLTVL.

Comment on this clonotype: Relative to the germline gene, one junction end is altered; a read error may explain this. J is TRBJ2-7 and V is TRBV6-1; no clear D gene. Germline CDR1 is MNHNS and CDR2 is SASEGT. The CDR3 loop spans 12 amino acids. This chain's CDR3 is CASSEVRYEQYF. CDR3 nucleotide sequence: TGTGCCAGCAGTGAAGTTAGATACGAACAGTACTTC.

With respect to this clonotype: Germline and junction disagree at one end, which may indicate a read error. The chain recombines TRBV11-2 with TRBJ2-7; 10 positions match TRBD1. The germline V gene encodes CDR1 SGHAT and CDR2 FQNNGV. CDR3 length: 17 residues. This CDR3 reads CTSSSLGTGVLLRERYF. CDR3 bases: TGTACCAGCAGCTCCCTTGGGACAGGGGTGCTTCTACGCGAGCGGTACTTC.

The table lists this clonotype with a few counts. At one of its ends the junction is not consistent with the germline gene, which may arise from a read error. The genes are TRBV5-1 and TRBJ1-5, with D hard to call. CDR1 and CDR2 (germline): SGHRS, YFSETQ. The CDR3 runs 13 residues. The CDR3 DNA reads as TGTGCCAGCAGCTTGGATAGCAATCAGCCCCAGCATTTT. Its protein is CASSLDSNQPQHF.

In regard to this clonotype: One end of the junction fails to match germline, which may point to a read error. V gene TRBV6-6 combines with J gene TRBJ1-1; D might be TRBD1 (6 bases). Germline V gene sequence: CDR1 MNHNY, CDR2 SVGAGI (reference sequence). There are 17 residues in the CDR3. CDR3 amino acids: CASSLWARGRGNTEALF. DNA for the CDR3: TGTGCCAGCAGTTTATGGGCCCGGGGGCGCGGAAACACTGAGGCTCTCTTT.